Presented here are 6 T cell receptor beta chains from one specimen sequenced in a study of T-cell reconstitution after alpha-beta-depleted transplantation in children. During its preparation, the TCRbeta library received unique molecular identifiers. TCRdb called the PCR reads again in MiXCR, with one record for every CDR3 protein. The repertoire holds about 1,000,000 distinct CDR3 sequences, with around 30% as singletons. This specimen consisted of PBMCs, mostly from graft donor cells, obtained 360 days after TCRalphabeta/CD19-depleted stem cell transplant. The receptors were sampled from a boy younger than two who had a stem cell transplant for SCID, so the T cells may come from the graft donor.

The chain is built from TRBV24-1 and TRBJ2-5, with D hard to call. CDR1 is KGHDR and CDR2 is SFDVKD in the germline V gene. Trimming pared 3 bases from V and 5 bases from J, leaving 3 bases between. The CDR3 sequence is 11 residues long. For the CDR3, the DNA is TGTGCCACCAGTGATCGGGAGACCCAGTACTTC. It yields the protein CATSDRETQYF.

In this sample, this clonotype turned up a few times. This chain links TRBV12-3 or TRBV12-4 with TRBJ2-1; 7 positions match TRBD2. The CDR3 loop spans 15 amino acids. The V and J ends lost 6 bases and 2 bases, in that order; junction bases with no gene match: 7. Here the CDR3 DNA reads TGTGCCAGCAGCTGGGCTAGCGGAGCCTACAATGAGCAGTTCTTC. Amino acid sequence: CASSWASGAYNEQFF.

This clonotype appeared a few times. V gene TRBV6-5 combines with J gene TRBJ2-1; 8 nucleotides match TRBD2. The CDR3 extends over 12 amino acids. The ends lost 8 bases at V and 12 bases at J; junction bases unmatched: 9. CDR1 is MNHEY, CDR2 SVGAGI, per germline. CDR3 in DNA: TGTGCCAGCGGGGAGCGGGGGAGGGGGCAGTTCTTC. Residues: CASGERGRGQFF.

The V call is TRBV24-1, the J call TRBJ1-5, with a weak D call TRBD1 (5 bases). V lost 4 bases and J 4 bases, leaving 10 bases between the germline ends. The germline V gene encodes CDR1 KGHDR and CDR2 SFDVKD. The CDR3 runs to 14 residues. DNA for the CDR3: TGTGCCACCAGTGACCCGGGGGAGAATCAGCCCCAGCATTTT. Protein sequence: CATSDPGENQPQHF.

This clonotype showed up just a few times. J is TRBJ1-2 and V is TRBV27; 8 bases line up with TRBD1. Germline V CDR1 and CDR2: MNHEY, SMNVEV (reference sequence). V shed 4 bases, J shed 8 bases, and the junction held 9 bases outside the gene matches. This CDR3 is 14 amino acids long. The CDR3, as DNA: TGTGCCAGCAGTTCGGACAGGGACGTGGGGGGCTACACCTTC. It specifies CASSSDRDVGGYTF.

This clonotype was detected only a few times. The CDR3 bases are TGCAGTGCTAGATTCCTAGCAACTAATGAAAAACTGTTTTTT. Encoded protein: CSARFLATNEKLFF. The chain recombines TRBV20-1 with TRBJ1-4; no clear D. This CDR3 comprises 14 residues. Trimming removed 2 bases at V and 0 bases at J, with 7 bases between. CDR1 and CDR2 (germline): DFQATT, SNEGSKA (reference sequence).